The rows below give T cell receptor beta chains drawn from one sample of a study of T cell changes during pregnancy in multiple sclerosis. Generated by immunoSEQ multiplex PCR, the TCRdb table keeps only in-frame clones and is missing some. The table includes approximately 71,000 clones, roughly 92% detected once. The specimen was peripheral blood, collected in the third trimester of pregnancy. Receptor source: a female donor with multiple sclerosis, enrolled in a pregnancy study. The CDR3 runs from the conserved cysteine through the conserved F or W. Each record gives: V gene, J gene, D gene, clone size, CDR3 DNA, CDR3 protein. D genes are given only for firm matches. A clone size is listed for some rows: how often the clone was seen (once, few, many), or a class if it is expanded.

v_gene: TRBV7-3
j_gene: TRBJ2-3
d_gene: .
abundance: .
CDR3nt: TGTGCCAGCAGCCCCAGGGGCGGGAGCACAGATACGCAGTATTTT
CDR3aa: CASSPRGGSTDTQYF

v_gene: TRBV7-3
j_gene: TRBJ2-5
d_gene: .
abundance: .
CDR3nt: TGTGCCAGCAGCTTATTTGGGGGGGAGACCCAGTACTTC
CDR3aa: CASSLFGGETQYF

v_gene: TRBV6-6
j_gene: TRBJ2-5
d_gene: .
abundance: .
CDR3nt: TGTGCCAGCAGCCTGACAGAGGCCTGGGAGACCCAGTACTTC
CDR3aa: CASSLTEAWETQYF

v_gene: TRBV5-1
j_gene: TRBJ1-4
d_gene: .
abundance: .
CDR3nt: TGCGCCAGCAGAGGGGGAGTTGCTAATGAAAAACTGTTTTTT
CDR3aa: CASRGGVANEKLFF

v_gene: TRBV27
j_gene: TRBJ2-3
d_gene: .
abundance: .
CDR3nt: TGTGCCAGCAGTTTACTGCCGCCGGGGGAAGATACGCAGTATTTT
CDR3aa: CASSLLPPGEDTQYF

v_gene: TRBV6-6
j_gene: TRBJ2-3
d_gene: TRBD1
abundance: .
CDR3nt: TGTGCCAGCAGCCAGTCTGGGACAGCCCGGAATACGCAGTATTTT
CDR3aa: CASSQSGTARNTQYF

v_gene: TRBV12-5
j_gene: TRBJ2-1
d_gene: .
abundance: once
CDR3nt: TGTGCTAGTGGTTTGGTACTGACGGGAAGGGTGGACAATGAGCAGTTCTTC
CDR3aa: CASGLVLTGRVDNEQFF

v_gene: TRBV18
j_gene: TRBJ2-1
d_gene: .
abundance: .
CDR3nt: TGTGCCAGCTCACCACAAACTGGCGGGTACAATGAGCAGTTCTTC
CDR3aa: CASSPQTGGYNEQFF

v_gene: TRBV19
j_gene: TRBJ2-4
d_gene: .
abundance: .
CDR3nt: TGTGCCAGTAGTATAGCGGGAGCCAAAAACATTCAGTACTTC
CDR3aa: CASSIAGAKNIQYF

v_gene: TRBV5-5
j_gene: TRBJ2-1
d_gene: .
abundance: .
CDR3nt: TGTGCCAGCAGTCAGGACTGGTCATATAATGAGCAGTTCTTC
CDR3aa: CASSQDWSYNEQFF

v_gene: TRBV9
j_gene: TRBJ1-3
d_gene: .
abundance: .
CDR3nt: TGTGCCAGCAGCCTTCTCGGGGGGACGAACTCTGGAAACACCATATATTTT
CDR3aa: CASSLLGGTNSGNTIYF